This T cell receptor (beta chain) originates from a study of blood T cell repertoires in COVID-19. In assigning cohorts, the study relied on participant-reported clinical history. The germline CDR1 and CDR2 sequences are LGHNT and FRNRAP. The V end lost 9 bases, the J end lost 1 base, and 12 bases lay between the germline ends. The CDR3 sequence is 13 residues long. Using immunoSEQ multiplex PCR, the repertoire was profiled, and TCRdb retains in-frame clones only, with some absent. The sample includes hundreds of thousands of clones, around 90% of them seen just once. The TCR was taken from a woman aged 18-29 years with acute COVID-19. The rearrangement joins TRBV12-5 to TRBJ2-5; unclear D gene. Sequencing was performed on PBMCs or T cells enriched from blood (not recorded which). CDR3 nucleotides: TGTGCTAGCGCTGATGAGTTCCAAGAGACCCAGTACTTC. Encoded protein: CASADEFQETQYF.